This TCR beta chain appears in the sequencing data of a study of blood T cell repertoires in COVID-19. Generated by immunoSEQ multiplex PCR, the TCRdb table keeps only in-frame clones and is missing some. The sample consists of some 78,000 clones, 70% to 90% of them appearing once. The CDR3 runs to 13 residues. Looked up from germline, CDR1 is KGHDR and CDR2 is SFDVKD. On this clone: Sequence at one end of the junction differs from germline and may be a read error.

The chain recombines TRBV24-1 with TRBJ2-7, with D unresolved. Sequenced: peripheral blood. The TCR comes from a man between 65 and 80 years old with active or convalescent COVID-19. The CDR3 DNA follows: TGTGCCACCAGTGATTCTGTTCCCTCCCGGGTTCACTTC. This codes for CATSDSVPSRVHF.